Sequencing of this TCR beta chain was carried out in a study of blood T cell repertoires in COVID-19. About the study: Sites in the United States, Italy and Spain provided acute and convalescent COVID-19 samples.

Sequenced by immunoSEQ multiplex PCR; TCRdb stores in-frame clones only, minus some. The sample holds over 150,000 clones, around 73% seen once. Trimming cost V 6 bases and J 3 bases, with 18 bases left between them. The CDR3 totals 15 residues. Germline V gene lookup returns CDR1 MNHEY and CDR2 SMNVEV (reference sequence). The participants were between roughly 18 and 100 years old and came from about two dozen US areas. V usage is TRBV27 and J usage is TRBJ2-7; possibly TRBD2 for D (5 bases). This TCR was recovered from a woman in her forties or fifties who had recovered from COVID-19. Sequencing was performed on PBMCs or T cells enriched from blood (not recorded which). The CDR3 spells CASRHLPAERYEQYF. Written as DNA, the CDR3 is TGTGCCAGCAGGCATTTGCCAGCGGAACGCTACGAGCAGTACTTC.